One sample yielded the 23 T cell receptor beta chains listed below, sequenced in a study of OX40 agonist ivuxolimab in advanced cancers. Preparation of the library involved the immunoSEQ multiplex PCR assay. Entries here come from immuneACCESS through TCRdb and include only in-frame sequences with V and J called. Some clones fail to appear in such tables; in the studies checked, an unresolved V gene covers under half of the shortfall, and the cause of the remainder is unknown. The sample table holds roughly 81,000 clones, of which approximately 83% were seen once. The ten largest clones capture 5% to 6.5% of the sample. The source material was CD4+ or CD8+ T cells sorted from blood, sampled in a trial of the OX40 agonist ivuxolimab. These receptors were taken from an adult with an advanced solid tumor such as melanoma, head and neck, liver or kidney cancer.

This chain uses TRBV4-3 with TRBJ1-2; D is unclear. CDR3 length equals 15 residues. The germline CDR1 and CDR2 sequences are LGHNA and YSLEER. V lost 4 bases to trimming and J lost 4 bases, with 16 bases between them. The CDR3 DNA follows: TGCGCCAGCAGCCCTGATCGGCAGGCCATCTATGGCTACACCTTC. Protein product: CASSPDRQAIYGYTF.

V usage is TRBV10-1 and J usage is TRBJ2-2, with TRBD1 as a possible D gene (5 bases). V lost 5 bases, J lost 3 bases, and 10 bases lay in between. Germline CDR1 reads WNHNN; CDR2 reads SYGVQD (reference sequence). This CDR3 region has 14 residues. The CDR3 loop is CASSRQLYTGELFF. Written as DNA, the CDR3 is TGCGCCAGCAGTAGACAGTTATACACCGGGGAGCTGTTTTTT.

The chain couples TRBV5-1 to TRBJ2-2, with D perhaps matching TRBD2 (5 bases). Trimming shortened V by 2 bases and J by 0 bases, and 11 bases separated the two germline ends. Per the germline V gene, CDR1 is SGHRS and CDR2 is YFSETQ. The CDR3 contains 16 residues. CDR3 bases: TGCGCCAGCAGCTTACAGCGGTCGACGAACACCGGGGAGCTGTTTTTT. The encoded protein is CASSLQRSTNTGELFF.

This clone was observed a handful of times. The sample holds other DNA sequences that translate to the same CDR3. The chain is built from TRBV18 and TRBJ2-5; D perhaps matches TRBD1 (6 bases). The closer fit of TRBJ2-7 to the DNA end suggests the J call may be wrong. The V gene's germline CDR1 is KGHSH and CDR2 LQKENI. The CDR3 length is 12 residues. Written as DNA, the CDR3 is TGTGCCAGCTCACCTCAGGGGAGCGAGCAGTACTTC. It yields the protein CASSPQGSEQYF.

The chain uses TRBV4-2 and TRBJ2-1; D is possibly TRBD1 (5 bases). The CDR3 contains 14 residues. Between the trimmed V and J ends, which lost 0 bases and 8 bases, there was a span of 11 bases. CDR1 LGHNA and CDR2 YNFKEQ come from the germline V gene. The CDR3 nucleotides are TGTGCCAGCAGCCAAGAGCCCAGGGCCCATGAGCAGTTCTTC. Translating it yields CASSQEPRAHEQFF.

This CDR3 is CASSVGQGTYNEQFF. In nucleotides, the CDR3 is TGTGCCAGCAGCGTAGGACAGGGTACCTACAATGAGCAGTTCTTC. The chain links TRBV9 to TRBJ2-1, with 7 bases that match TRBD1. The CDR3 length is 15 residues. CDR1 and CDR2 from the germline V gene are SGDLS and YYNGEE. The V and J ends lost 0 bases and 2 bases, in that order; junction bases with no gene match: 2. Variable domain in full (rest from reference TRBV9 and TRBJ2-1): DSGVTQTPKHLITATGQRVTLRCSPRSGDLSVYWYQQSLDQGLQFLIQYYNGEERAKGNILERFSAQQFPDLHSELNLSSLELGDSALYFCASSVGQGTYNEQFFGPGTRLTVL.

The chain combines TRBV18 with TRBJ1-1; 7 nucleotides match TRBD1. V shed 5 bases, J shed 5 bases, and the junction held 8 bases outside the gene matches. The CDR3 is 14 residues long. Germline CDR1 is KGHSH and CDR2 is LQKENI. This chain's CDR3 is CASSVQGESTEAFF. The CDR3 coding sequence is TGTGCCAGCTCAGTGCAGGGGGAGAGTACTGAAGCTTTCTTT.

The rearrangement joins TRBV7-8 to TRBJ2-7; 8 bases are a match to TRBD1. Germline trimming cut 0 bases from V and 4 bases from J; bases unmatched to any gene: 5. This CDR3 is built from 15 residues. Germline V gene sequence: CDR1 SGHVS, CDR2 FQNEAQ. The CDR3 region has the DNA TGTGCCAGCAGCTTAGCGGACCAGGGGGCTTACGAGCAGTACTTC. It codes for CASSLADQGAYEQYF.

This clone came up a few times. CDR3 residues: CASSLGTYNSPLHF. CDR3 coding DNA: TGTGCCAGTAGTTTGGGGACCTATAATTCACCCCTCCACTTT. V and J are TRBV19 and TRBJ1-6, with no clear D. This CDR3 has 14 amino acids. The V gene's germline CDR1 is LNHDA and CDR2 SQIVND (reference sequence). V lost 5 bases to trimming and J lost 2 bases, with 7 bases between them.

This clone was seen only once. The chain recombines TRBV2 with TRBJ1-3; tentative D call: TRBD1 (6 bases). The germline CDR1 and CDR2 sequences are SNHLY and FYNNEI. V shed 2 bases and J shed 8 bases, with 16 bases lying between them. The CDR3 is 15 amino acids. CDR3 nucleotide sequence: TGTGCCAGCAGTGAAAGAGGGGGATCTGGGTACACCATATATTTT. Amino acid sequence: CASSERGGSGYTIYF.

The chain couples TRBV27 to TRBJ2-2; D is possibly TRBD2 (5 bases). The V end lost 2 bases, the J end lost 1 base, and 11 bases lay between the germline ends. Germline CDR1 is MNHEY and CDR2 is SMNVEV (reference sequence). The CDR3 extends over 16 amino acids. The CDR3 spells CASSLRPSGNTGELFF. The CDR3 nucleotides read TGTGCCAGCAGTTTACGCCCCAGCGGGAACACCGGGGAGCTGTTTTTT.

J is TRBJ2-2 and V is TRBV7-3; no definite D call. V was cut by 0 bases and J by 1 base, with 9 bases left in between. The CDR3 contains 16 residues. Germline V gene lookup returns CDR1 SGHTA and CDR2 FQGTGA. The CDR3 is CASSLTEPRNTGELFF. DNA of the CDR3: TGTGCCAGCAGCTTAACCGAACCCCGGAACACCGGGGAGCTGTTTTTT.

The chain has TRBV2 and TRBJ2-3; 7 nucleotides line up with TRBD2. Per the germline V gene, CDR1 is SNHLY and CDR2 is FYNNEI. The length of the CDR3 is 12 residues. Unmatched junction bases numbered 5, after V lost 6 bases and J lost 8 bases. DNA for the CDR3: TGTGCCAGCAGCCCGGGCGGGGGTACGCAGTATTTT. Translating gives CASSPGGGTQYF.

The gene calls are TRBV7-3 and TRBJ2-7; 7 nucleotides align to TRBD2. The CDR3 has 14 residues. V lost 3 bases, J lost 2 bases, and 4 bases stayed unmatched. Germline lookup yields CDR1 SGHTA and CDR2 FQGTGA. Here the CDR3 reads CASSFTAGAYEQYF. CDR3 in DNA: TGTGCCAGCAGCTTCACGGCGGGGGCCTACGAGCAGTACTTC.

J is TRBJ1-2 and V is TRBV5-1, with a tentative D call TRBD1 (6 bases). The germline CDR1 and CDR2 sequences are SGHRS and YFSETQ. The CDR3 contains 13 residues. V lost 3 bases, J lost 3 bases, and 9 bases lay in between. The CDR3: CASSSGHYYGYTF. The CDR3 nucleotides read TGCGCCAGCAGCTCGGGACATTACTATGGCTACACCTTC. Supplemented by reference TRBV5-1 and TRBJ1-2, the full variable domain reads KAGVTQTPRYLIKTRGQQVTLSCSPISGHRSVSWYQQTPGQGLQFLFEYFSETQRNKGNFPGRFSGRQFSNSRSEMNVSTLELGDSALYLCASSSGHYYGYTFGSGTRLTVV.

The chain carries TRBV6-1 and TRBJ2-5; D not certain. The CDR3 totals 14 residues. The germline V gene has CDR1 MNHNS and CDR2 SASEGT. Trimming left V 5 bases short and J 1 base short, with 11 bases between. DNA of the CDR3: TGTGCCAGCAGTAAGTTGGTCAGCCAAGAGACCCAGTACTTC. Protein product: CASSKLVSQETQYF.

The rearrangement joins TRBV19 to TRBJ1-3, with D unresolved. CDR3 length equals 12 residues. Trimming removed 3 bases from V and 4 bases from J, with 4 bases in between. Germline V gene sequence: CDR1 LNHDA, CDR2 SQIVND (reference sequence). This chain's CDR3 is CASSMSGNTIYF. The CDR3 nucleotides read TGTGCCAGTAGTATGTCGGGAAACACCATATATTTT.

The chain uses TRBV15 and TRBJ1-5, with no clear D. V was cut by 0 bases and J by 5 bases, with 17 bases left in between. Germline V gene sequence: CDR1 LNHNV, CDR2 YYDKDF (reference sequence). This CDR3 region has 17 residues. In DNA form, the CDR3 reads TGTGCCACCAGCAGAGAATCGGGCAGTACTTTCTATCAGCCCCAGCATTTT. As protein: CATSRESGSTFYQPQHF.

The chain has TRBV6-1 and TRBJ1-2, with TRBD1 identical over 9 bases. In germline, CDR1 is MNHNS, CDR2 SASEGT. CDR3 length: 17 residues. With V trimmed by 1 base and J by 5 bases, 11 bases remained unmatched. Here the CDR3 DNA reads TGTGCCAGCAGTGAAGTAGGGGTTAGGACAGGGGCATATGGCTACACCTTC. It is translated as CASSEVGVRTGAYGYTF.

In its sample, this clone was seen once. The chain joins TRBV5-6 to TRBJ1-1; the D gene is possibly TRBD1 (6 bases). V was clipped by 3 bases and J by 2 bases, with 8 bases between them. This CDR3 has 13 amino acids. Germline loops: CDR1 SGHDT, CDR2 YYEEEE. The CDR3 DNA is TGTGCCAGCAGCTGGACAGAAAACACTGAAGCTTTCTTT. Translated, it gives CASSWTENTEAFF.

V gene TRBV7-8 combines with J gene TRBJ1-1; no firm D call. Trimming removed 1 base at V and 1 base at J, with 10 bases between. The CDR3 is 15 amino acids. Germline CDR1 SGHVS, CDR2 FQNEAQ. CDR3 nucleotides: TGTGCCAGCAGCTTAGGACGAGGTGGGAACACTGAAGCTTTCTTT. Its translation is CASSLGRGGNTEAFF.

CDR3 loop: CASSEWAQGNYGYTF. CDR3 bases: TGTGCCAGCAGTGAATGGGCCCAGGGAAACTATGGCTACACCTTC. This sequence joins TRBV2 and TRBJ1-2, with D perhaps TRBD1 (5 bases). CDR1 and CDR2 (germline): SNHLY, FYNNEI. Trimming left V 2 bases short and J 2 bases short, with 12 bases between. This CDR3 is built from 15 residues. Full variable domain (outside the CDR3, taken from reference TRBV2 and TRBJ1-2): EPEVTQTPSHQVTQMGQEVILRCVPISNHLYFYWYRQILGQKVEFLVSFYNNEISEKSEIFDDQFSVERPDGSNFTLKIRSTKLEDSAMYFCASSEWAQGNYGYTFGSGTRLTVV.

This chain uses TRBV30 with TRBJ2-5; weak D call: TRBD1 (5 bases). TRBJ2-7 matches the DNA end more closely, so the J call is doubtful. The CDR3 sequence is 11 residues long. The germline V gene has CDR1 GTSNPN and CDR2 SVGIG (reference sequence). The CDR3 nucleotides read TGTGCCTGGCAGGGCTCCTACGAGCAGTACTTC. Encoded protein: CAWQGSYEQYF.